The clone carrying this T cell receptor (beta chain) was found many times. No antigen is known for it. V lost 6 bases, J lost 2 bases, and 23 bases lay in between. Germline CDR1 DFQATT, CDR2 SNEGSKA (reference sequence). This CDR3 region has 18 residues. Time point here: newly diagnosed GD, antithyroid drugs for less than 3 months. RNA extracted from PBMCs served as the sequencing template. The authors diagnosed Graves' disease using American Thyroid Association guidelines. The entry originates in a study of regulatory T cells in long-lasting Graves disease. Study-level points and caveats: A greater number of public clonotypes (under 3,000) was shared by persistent patients than by new patients (about 990).

Assembly of TCR beta libraries relied on iRepertoire HTBI primers together with Arm-PCR of CDR3 regions. TCRdb re-called the multiplex PCR reads with MiXCR, one entry per CDR3 protein. The profile shows roughly 500,000 distinct CDR3 sequences, approximately 13% of them singletons. Separately, the same data were catalogued under a study of T cells in Graves' hyperthyroidism and ophthalmopathy.

The source is a man aged 30 to 39 with Graves disease. The V and J genes are TRBV20-1 and TRBJ2-6; the D call may be TRBD1 or TRBD2 (5 bases each). Sequenced here: peripheral blood mononuclear cells (PBMCs), sampled at new diagnosis, from a patient treated with antithyroid drugs. CDR3 sequence reads: CSAHEGYLPGPGANVLTF. CDR3 nucleotides: TGCAGTGCGCACGAGGGGTATTTACCCGGCCCTGGGGCCAACGTCCTGACTTTC.